A single sample is the source of the 30 T cell receptor beta chains below, sequenced in a study of T cell responses to AZD1222 COVID-19 vaccine. Sequencing was performed with immunoSEQ multiplex PCR; in TCRdb, only in-frame clones are kept and a portion is missing. Counted here are approximately 200,000 clones, roughly 92% occurring once; the ten biggest clones make up 3% to 3.5%. The sequences come from peripheral blood, collected 28 days after the second AZD1222 dose. These receptors came from an adult who received the AZD1222 COVID-19 vaccine.

V gene TRBV10-1 combines with J gene TRBJ2-5; D may match TRBD1 or TRBD2 (7 bases each). CDR1 is WNHNN and CDR2 is SYGVQD in the germline V gene (reference sequence). Trimming shortened V by 6 bases and J by 5 bases, and 16 bases separated the two germline ends. The CDR3 has 14 residues. The CDR3 here is CASSAGTAGETQYF. CDR3 coding DNA: TGCGCCAGCAGCGCCGGGACAGCGGGGGAGACCCAGTACTTC.

This rearrangement joins TRBV5-4 to TRBJ2-7, with D perhaps matching TRBD2 (7 bases). The V end was cut by 1 base, the J end by 4 bases, with 15 bases between. The CDR3 is 15 residues long. Per germline, CDR1 SGHNT and CDR2 YYREEE (reference sequence). CDR3 sequence: CASSLYGEGEYEQYF. CDR3 nucleotide sequence: TGTGCCAGCAGCTTGTATGGGGAGGGGGAATACGAGCAGTACTTC. The complete variable domain, with remaining parts taken from reference TRBV5-4 and TRBJ2-7, reads ETGVTQSPTHLIKTRGQQVTLRCSSQSGHNTVSWYQQALGQGPQFIFQYYREEENGRGNFPPRFSGLQFPNYSSELNVNALELDDSALYLCASSLYGEGEYEQYFGPGTRLTVT.

This chain links TRBV7-3 with TRBJ2-5; weak D call: TRBD1 (6 bases). The CDR3 is 14 residues long. Germline-derived CDR1 and CDR2 are SGHTA and FQGTGA. Trimming cost V 5 bases and J 5 bases, with 15 bases left between them. The CDR3 loop reads CASSPRGRYETQYF. CDR3 nucleotides: TGTGCCAGCAGCCCCAGGGGCAGGTACGAGACCCAGTACTTC.

V gene TRBV5-1 combines with J gene TRBJ2-3, with 9 nucleotides matching TRBD2. CDR1 is SGHRS, CDR2 YFSETQ, per germline. The CDR3 is 15 residues long. The J segment lost 3 bases and the V segment lost 2 bases, leaving 4 bases of the junction unmatched. Here the CDR3 reads CASSFITSGTDTQYF. The CDR3 coding sequence is TGCGCCAGCAGCTTCATCACTAGCGGGACAGATACGCAGTATTTT.

The rearrangement links TRBV7-3 to TRBJ2-3, with 8 bases that match TRBD2. This CDR3 contains 14 residues. CDR1 SGHTA and CDR2 FQGTGA come from the germline V gene. The J segment lost 4 bases and the V segment lost 3 bases, leaving 3 bases of the junction unmatched. CDR3 DNA: TGTGCCAGCAGCTTGACGGGAGGGCCAGATACGCAGTATTTT. This gives the protein CASSLTGGPDTQYF.

The rearrangement joins TRBV14 to TRBJ2-1, with a possible D match to TRBD2 (7 bases). The CDR3 has 17 residues. Trimming took off 2 bases at V and 0 bases at J, with 14 bases between the two ends. Germline CDR1 reads SGHDN; CDR2 reads FVKESK. CDR3 sequence reads: CASSQLGGVSSYNEQFF. The CDR3 nucleotides read TGTGCCAGCAGCCAATTAGGGGGGGTTAGCTCCTACAATGAGCAGTTCTTC.

The chain employs TRBV6-2 or TRBV6-3 and TRBJ2-7, with D maybe TRBD2 (6 bases). The CDR3 totals 14 residues. Per the germline V gene, CDR1 is MNHEY and CDR2 is SVGEGT. With 2 bases removed from V and 1 base from J, the gap between germline ends came to 9 bases. The CDR3 DNA reads as TGTGCCAGCAGTTACGTGGGGGGATCCTACGAGCAGTACTTC. Translation: CASSYVGGSYEQYF.

This clone was seen a single time. This chain joins TRBV2 and TRBJ1-2; D is perhaps TRBD1 (6 bases). The V gene lost 3 bases and the J gene lost 4 bases, with 12 bases spanning the gap. The CDR3 sequence is 14 residues long. Germline V gene sequence: CDR1 SNHLY, CDR2 FYNNEI. This CDR3 is CASSERTVGYGYTF. CDR3 sequence (DNA): TGTGCCAGCAGTGAGAGGACAGTGGGCTATGGCTACACCTTC.

This clone was picked up a small number of times. The J gene is TRBJ2-5, the V gene TRBV13; 7 nucleotides match TRBD1. V gave up 4 bases and J gave up 8 bases; unmatched junction bases: 13. The germline gives CDR1 PRHDT, CDR2 FYEKMQ (reference sequence). This CDR3 region has 15 residues. CDR3 region: CASSSEGQPPYTQYF. CDR3 DNA: TGTGCCAGCAGCTCCGAGGGACAGCCGCCCTACACCCAGTACTTC.

The chain links TRBV7-9 to TRBJ2-5, with a weak D call TRBD1 (5 bases). Trimming pared 5 bases from V and 5 bases from J, leaving 18 bases between. The CDR3 contains 15 residues. Germline loops: CDR1 SEHNR, CDR2 FQNEAQ (reference sequence). CDR3 sequence: CASSPITGSQETQYF. Here the CDR3 DNA reads TGTGCCAGCAGCCCTATAACAGGCTCACAGGAGACCCAGTACTTC.

The chain uses TRBV2 and TRBJ2-7, with 8 bases identical to TRBD1. In germline, CDR1 is SNHLY, CDR2 FYNNEI. The V and J ends lost 7 bases and 0 bases, in that order; junction bases with no gene match: 11. This CDR3 is built from 16 residues. CDR3 sequence (DNA): TGTGCCAGCATTCTTGGCTGGGACAGGCCCTCCTACGAGCAGTACTTC. Translation: CASILGWDRPSYEQYF.

The chain carries TRBV29-1 and TRBJ1-4; no clear D. This CDR3 has 12 residues. Germline V gene sequence: CDR1 SQVTM, CDR2 ANQGSEA. Trimming took 4 bases from V and 2 from J, leaving 5 bases between them. The CDR3 is CSVGTTNEKLFF. CDR3 DNA sequence: TGCAGCGTTGGTACGACTAATGAAAAACTGTTTTTT. Based on the CDR3 plus reference TRBV29-1 and TRBJ1-4, the full variable domain is SAVISQKPSRDICQRGTSLTIQCQVDSQVTMMFWYRQQPGQSLTLIATANQGSEATYESGFVIDKFPISRPNLTFSTLTVSNMSPEDSSIYLCSVGTTNEKLFFGSGTQLSVL.

The gene calls are TRBV5-5 and TRBJ2-7; 11 positions agree with TRBD2. CDR3 length: 15 amino acids. Germline CDR1 and CDR2: SGHKS and YYEKEE (reference sequence). With 3 bases clipped from V and 0 bases from J, the junction kept 2 bases outside the gene matches. The CDR3 DNA reads TGTGCCAGCAGCTCTCTAGCGGGAGGCTCCTACGAGCAGTACTTC. Protein sequence: CASSSLAGGSYEQYF.

J is TRBJ2-1 and V is TRBV5-1; tentatively, D is TRBD2 (6 bases). This CDR3 contains 16 residues. V was shortened by 4 bases and J by 4 bases, with 18 bases between the two germline ends. Germline CDR1 is SGHRS and CDR2 is YFSETQ. The CDR3: CASSPSGDSSYNEQFF. The CDR3 DNA sequence: TGCGCCAGCAGCCCTAGTGGGGACTCCTCGTACAATGAGCAGTTCTTC.

V is TRBV5-1 and J is TRBJ1-5, with D hard to call. V lost 5 bases and J lost 6, with 18 bases in between. Germline V CDR1 and CDR2: SGHRS, YFSETQ. The CDR3 runs 15 residues. The CDR3 is CASSRGVLTGQPQHF. The DNA for the CDR3 is TGCGCCAGCAGTCGTGGCGTTTTGACTGGTCAGCCCCAGCATTTT.

V is TRBV9 and J is TRBJ1-3; D possibly corresponds to TRBD1 (5 bases). Trimming stripped 0 bases from V and 0 bases from J, with 7 bases between. The length of the CDR3 is 15 residues. Germline V gene lookup returns CDR1 SGDLS and CDR2 YYNGEE. In DNA form, the CDR3 reads TGTGCCAGCAGCGTAGAGGGGATCTCTGGAAACACCATATATTTT. Its translation is CASSVEGISGNTIYF.

This clone was observed once. The rearrangement joins TRBV7-9 to TRBJ2-2, with TRBD2 matching 7 bases. The V gene end was trimmed by 4 bases and the J gene end by 3 bases; junction bases not matched to a gene: 8. The CDR3 covers 16 residues. The V gene's germline CDR1 is SEHNR and CDR2 FQNEAQ (reference sequence). The DNA for the CDR3 is TGTGCCAGCAGCTCGCTGGGCGGGAGATACACCGGGGAGCTGTTTTTT. Its protein is CASSSLGGRYTGELFF.

The chain is built from TRBV11-3 and TRBJ1-4; TRBD1 matches 7 bases. The CDR3 contains 18 residues. V lost 2 bases and J lost 0; bases outside the gene matches: 9. In germline, CDR1 is SGHNT, CDR2 YENEEA. The CDR3 reads CASSLSRQGDTTNEKLFF. DNA for the CDR3: TGTGCCAGCAGCTTATCACGACAGGGCGATACAACTAATGAAAAACTGTTTTTT.

The CDR3 DNA sequence: TGTGCCAGCAGCTCGCCGGGACTAGCGGGAGAAATCGGGGAGCTGTTTTTT. This encodes CASSSPGLAGEIGELFF. The chain recombines TRBV5-4 with TRBJ2-2, with 14 bases fitting TRBD2. The CDR3 length is 17 residues. Unmatched junction bases numbered 8, after V lost 3 bases and J lost 7 bases. Germline CDR1 SGHNT, CDR2 YYREEE (reference sequence).

The rearrangement links TRBV29-1 to TRBJ2-3, with TRBD1 identical over 12 bases. Trimming cost V 4 bases and J 0 bases; bases outside gene matches: 5. CDR3 length equals 16 residues. The germline V gene encodes CDR1 SQVTM and CDR2 ANQGSEA. The CDR3 protein is CSVAGTGGLSTDTQYF. The CDR3 DNA is TGCAGCGTTGCAGGGACAGGGGGCCTTAGCACAGATACGCAGTATTTT.

The chain combines TRBV7-9 with TRBJ1-6; D call uncertain. CDR1 is SEHNR and CDR2 is FQNEAQ in the germline V gene (reference sequence). The V end lost 5 bases, the J end lost 0 bases, and 8 bases lay between the germline ends. The CDR3 totals 15 residues. The CDR3 region has the DNA TGTGCCAGCAGCAAAGAGGGCTCCTATAATTCACCCCTCCACTTT. The encoded protein is CASSKEGSYNSPLHF.

The count of this clone is one. The rearrangement uses TRBV11-3 and TRBJ2-2; D may correspond to TRBD1 or TRBD2 (5 bases each). Germline V CDR1 and CDR2: SGHNT, YENEEA. The CDR3 length is 15 residues. Deletions cut 5 bases from V and 4 bases from J, with 14 bases between. The chain's CDR3 is CASSLRGFGTGELFF. The CDR3, as DNA: TGTGCCAGCAGCCTGAGGGGCTTCGGCACCGGGGAGCTGTTTTTT.

The chain combines TRBV30 with TRBJ2-1, with 9 bases that match TRBD2. After removal of 2 bases from V and 2 bases from J, the junction contained 4 bases not matched to a gene. CDR1 is GTSNPN and CDR2 is SVGIG in the germline V gene (reference sequence). The CDR3 runs 15 residues. Here the CDR3 DNA reads TGTGCCTGGAGTAGGGCTAGCGGGGCCTACAATGAGCAGTTCTTC. It codes for CAWSRASGAYNEQFF. Filled out from reference TRBV30 and TRBJ2-1, the complete variable domain reads SQTIHQWPATLVQPVGSPLSLECTVEGTSNPNLYWYRQAAGRGLQLLFYSVGIGQISSEVPQNLSASRPQDRQFILSSKKLLLSDSGFYLCAWSRASGAYNEQFFGPGTRLTVL.

The V call is TRBV28, the J call TRBJ1-2; no clear D gene. This CDR3 spans 13 amino acids. From germline, CDR1 is MDHEN and CDR2 SYDVKM. The V end was cut by 6 bases, the J end by 5 bases, with 13 bases between. For the CDR3, the DNA is TGTGCCAGCAGCCAAGGGCAACTATATGGCTACACCTTC. Translation gives CASSQGQLYGYTF.

This chain uses TRBV4-1 with TRBJ2-7; the match to TRBD1 covers 7 bases. Germline assignment: CDR1 MGHRA and CDR2 YSYEKL. The CDR3 runs to 19 residues. The J segment lost 4 bases and the V segment lost 0 bases, leaving 18 bases of the junction unmatched. In nucleotides, the CDR3 is TGCGCCAGCAGCCAAGAGTGGCCCGTCCCGGGACAGCGATCGTACGAGCAGTACTTC. Amino acids: CASSQEWPVPGQRSYEQYF.

This chain joins TRBV28 and TRBJ1-5; D gene ambiguous. Trimming shortened V by 8 bases and J by 5 bases, and 13 bases separated the two germline ends. The CDR3 is 13 residues long. Germline values: CDR1 MDHEN, CDR2 SYDVKM. The CDR3 bases are TGTGCCAGCTCATCTCGGACGGATCAGCCCCAGCATTTT. Translation: CASSSRTDQPQHF.

In this sample, this clone turned up a few times. V usage is TRBV5-1 and J usage is TRBJ2-1; 13 bases align to TRBD2. Germline trimming cut 2 bases from V and 5 bases from J; bases unmatched to any gene: 7. CDR1 is SGHRS and CDR2 is YFSETQ in the germline V gene. The CDR3 runs 17 residues. Here the CDR3 reads CASSFTSGRAVNNEQFF. CDR3 sequence (DNA): TGCGCCAGCAGCTTCACTAGCGGGAGGGCCGTCAACAATGAGCAGTTCTTC. Full variable domain (remainder filled in from reference TRBV5-1 and TRBJ2-1): KAGVTQTPRYLIKTRGQQVTLSCSPISGHRSVSWYQQTPGQGLQFLFEYFSETQRNKGNFPGRFSGRQFSNSRSEMNVSTLELGDSALYLCASSFTSGRAVNNEQFFGPGTRLTVL.

The chain uses TRBV28 and TRBJ1-4; D is unresolved. Trimming removed 6 bases at V and 8 bases at J, with 16 bases between. The CDR3 has 14 amino acids. Germline V gene data show CDR1 as MDHEN and CDR2 as SYDVKM. The CDR3 sequence is CASRSNQSREKLFF. For the CDR3, the DNA is TGTGCCAGCAGGTCGAACCAAAGTAGGGAAAAACTGTTTTTT.

The chain recombines TRBV2 with TRBJ1-5; D may be TRBD1 (6 bases). V dropped 5 bases and J dropped 0 bases, with 11 bases sitting between them. CDR3 length: 15 amino acids. Germline CDR1 is SNHLY and CDR2 is FYNNEI. DNA of the CDR3: TGTGCCAGCAGTTGGGACAACTATAGCAATCAGCCCCAGCATTTT. Translating gives CASSWDNYSNQPQHF.

This clone has only one observation. The V call is TRBV11-2, the J call TRBJ1-2, with D possibly TRBD1 on 6 matching bases. There are 14 residues in the CDR3. The V gene lost 4 bases and the J gene lost 6 bases, with 15 bases spanning the gap. Looked up from germline, CDR1 is SGHAT and CDR2 is FQNNGV. Here the CDR3 reads CASSYRWQGNGYTF. The CDR3 DNA follows: TGTGCCAGCAGCTATAGGTGGCAGGGGAATGGCTACACCTTC.